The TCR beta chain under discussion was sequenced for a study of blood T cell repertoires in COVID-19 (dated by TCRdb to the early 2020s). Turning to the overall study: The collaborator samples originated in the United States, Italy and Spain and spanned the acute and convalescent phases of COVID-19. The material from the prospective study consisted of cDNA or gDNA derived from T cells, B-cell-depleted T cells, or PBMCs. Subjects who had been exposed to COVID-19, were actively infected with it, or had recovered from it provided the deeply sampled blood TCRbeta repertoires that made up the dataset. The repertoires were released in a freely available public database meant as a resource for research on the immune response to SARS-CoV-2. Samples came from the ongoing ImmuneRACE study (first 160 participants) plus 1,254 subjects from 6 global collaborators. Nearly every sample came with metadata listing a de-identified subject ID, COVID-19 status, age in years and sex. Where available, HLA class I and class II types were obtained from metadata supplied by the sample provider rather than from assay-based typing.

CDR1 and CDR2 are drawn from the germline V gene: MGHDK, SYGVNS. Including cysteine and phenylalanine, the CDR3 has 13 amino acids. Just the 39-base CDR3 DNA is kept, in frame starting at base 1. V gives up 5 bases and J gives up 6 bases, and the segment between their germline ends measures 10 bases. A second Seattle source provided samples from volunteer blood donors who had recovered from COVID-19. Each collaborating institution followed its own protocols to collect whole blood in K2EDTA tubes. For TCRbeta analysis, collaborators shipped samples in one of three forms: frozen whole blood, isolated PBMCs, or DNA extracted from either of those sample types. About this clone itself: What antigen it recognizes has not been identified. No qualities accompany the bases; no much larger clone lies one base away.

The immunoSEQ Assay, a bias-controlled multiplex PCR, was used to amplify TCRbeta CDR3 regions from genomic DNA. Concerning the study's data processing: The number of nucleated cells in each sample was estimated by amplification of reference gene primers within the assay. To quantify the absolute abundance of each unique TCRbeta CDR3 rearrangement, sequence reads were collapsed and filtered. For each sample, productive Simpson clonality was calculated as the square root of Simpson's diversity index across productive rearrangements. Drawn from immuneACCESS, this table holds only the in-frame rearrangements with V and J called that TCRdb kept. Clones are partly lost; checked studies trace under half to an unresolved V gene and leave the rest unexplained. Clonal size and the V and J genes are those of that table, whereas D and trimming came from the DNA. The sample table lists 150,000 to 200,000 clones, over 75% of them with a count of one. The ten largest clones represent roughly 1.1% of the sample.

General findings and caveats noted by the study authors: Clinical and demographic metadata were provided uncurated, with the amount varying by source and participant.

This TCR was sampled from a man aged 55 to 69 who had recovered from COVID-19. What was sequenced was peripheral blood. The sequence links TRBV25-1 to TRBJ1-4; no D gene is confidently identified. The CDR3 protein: CASSPGIYEKLFF. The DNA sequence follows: TGTGCCAGCAGTCCCGGTATATATGAAAAACTGTTTTTT.